The 5 T cell receptor beta chains given below trace back to one sample, sequenced in a study of T-cell reconstitution after alpha-beta-depleted transplantation in children. The TCRbeta library incorporated unique molecular identifiers. TCRdb independently ran MiXCR on the PCR reads; one entry per CDR3 protein. The sample includes 190,000 or so distinct CDR3 sequences, about 6.4% seen only once; the top ten take 3% to 3.5%. The specimen comprised PBMCs from the stem cell graft donor, sampled from the stem cell graft. The receptors originated from a human donor who donated a stem cell graft to a child with Wiskott-Aldrich syndrome.

In this sample, this clonotype turned up many times. The chain links TRBV5-1 to TRBJ2-3; 9 nucleotides agree with TRBD2. Per the germline V gene, CDR1 is SGHRS and CDR2 is YFSETQ. The CDR3 is made up of 15 amino acids. V shed 5 bases and J 5 bases; nucleotides not matched to a gene: 9. The CDR3 nucleotides read TGCGCCAGCAGGCTCCCTAGCGGGGAATTAGATACGCAGTATTTT. Translated: CASRLPSGELDTQYF.

This clonotype was observed at least ten times. The chain is built from TRBV5-1 and TRBJ1-6, with 7 bases identical to TRBD1. Trimming took 3 bases from V and 7 from J; bases not matched to a gene: 7. The CDR3 is made up of 15 amino acids. Germline V lookup: CDR1 SGHRS, CDR2 YFSETQ. CDR3 sequence (DNA): TGCGCCAGCAGCTACAAACAGGGACAGAATTCACCCCTCCACTTT. It translates to CASSYKQGQNSPLHF. Filled out from reference TRBV5-1 and TRBJ1-6, the complete variable domain reads KAGVTQTPRYLIKTRGQQVTLSCSPISGHRSVSWYQQTPGQGLQFLFEYFSETQRNKGNFPGRFSGRQFSNSRSEMNVSTLELGDSALYLCASSYKQGQNSPLHFGNGTRLTVT.

About this clonotype: An end of the junction differs from the germline gene, which may be a read error. The CDR3 bases are TGTGGCAGCAGACTCTTGAGCGGGAGACGAGAGACCCAGTACTTC. Translated, it gives CGSRLLSGRRETQYF. The chain combines TRBV6-1 with TRBJ2-5, with 8 bases fitting TRBD2. This CDR3 spans 15 amino acids. Germline CDR1 MNHNS, CDR2 SASEGT.

The table lists this clonotype with a few counts. The rearrangement joins TRBV12-3 or TRBV12-4 to TRBJ1-3; D is ambiguous. CDR3 length: 14 residues. The V and J ends lost 3 bases and 0 bases respectively, with 6 bases between them. In DNA, the CDR3 is TGTGCCAGCAGTTTGCAAGTCTCTGGAAACACCATATATTTT. Protein sequence: CASSLQVSGNTIYF.

The sample holds many counts of this clonotype. The chain combines TRBV25-1 with TRBJ2-7; D uncertain. This CDR3 spans 14 amino acids. Trimming removed 3 bases at V and 3 bases at J, with 12 bases between. Germline-derived CDR1 and CDR2 are MGHDK and SYGVNS. DNA for the CDR3: TGTGCCAGCAGTGATTTACAGTCCATCTACGAGCAGTACTTC. It encodes CASSDLQSIYEQYF.